One sample yielded the 22 T cell receptor beta chains listed below, sequenced in a study of multiple sclerosis patients with progressive multifocal leukoencephalopathy. Time point specified: approximately 12 months of natalizumab therapy. Clones were sequenced by immunoSEQ multiplex PCR, and TCRdb holds only the in-frame ones, with some missing. The sample lists around 25,000 clones, 85% to 95% occurring once. The sequencing here drew on PBMCs, taken from a patient treated with natalizumab. These receptors all stem from a man aged 25 to 40 with multiple sclerosis.

The chain recombines TRBV4-1 with TRBJ2-5, with 14 bases that match TRBD2. The CDR3 consists of 16 residues. Germline assignment: CDR1 MGHRA and CDR2 YSYEKL. Trimming cost V 5 bases and J 4 bases; bases outside gene matches: 6. For the CDR3, the DNA is TGCGCCAGCAGCGTGCGACTAGCGGGAGGGCTAGAGACCCAGTACTTC. Protein: CASSVRLAGGLETQYF.

This rearrangement joins TRBV9 to TRBJ2-1, with a tentative D call TRBD1 (6 bases). CDR1 is SGDLS, CDR2 YYNGEE, per germline. The CDR3 extends over 14 amino acids. The germline V and J ends were trimmed by 0 bases and 5 bases, with 9 bases remaining between them. The CDR3 protein is CASSVGTDHNEQFF. CDR3 bases: TGTGCCAGCAGCGTAGGGACAGACCACAATGAGCAGTTCTTC.

As regards this clone: This CDR3 is also generated by other DNA sequences in the sample. The chain links TRBV29-1 to TRBJ1-2; no definite D call. Trimming took off 4 bases at V and 4 bases at J, with 7 bases between the two ends. The CDR3 loop spans 11 amino acids. Germline V CDR1 and CDR2: SQVTM, ANQGSEA. The CDR3 nucleotides are TGCAGCGTTGTCAGTTTCTATGGCTACACCTTC. Translation gives CSVVSFYGYTF.

The chain carries TRBV7-2 and TRBJ2-1; D ambiguous. V was clipped by 1 base and J by 8 bases, with 3 bases between them. The V gene's germline CDR1 is SGHTA and CDR2 FQGNSA. This CDR3 is 11 amino acids long. In nucleotides, the CDR3 is TGTGCCAGCAGCTTAGGAGATGAGCAGTTCTTC. Amino acids: CASSLGDEQFF.

This sequence joins TRBV18 and TRBJ2-5, with TRBD1 identical over 9 bases. Germline V lookup: CDR1 KGHSH, CDR2 LQKENI. V shed 6 bases and J 3 bases; nucleotides not matched to a gene: 2. The CDR3 has 13 amino acids. This CDR3 is CASSRDREETQYF. The CDR3 region has the DNA TGTGCCAGCTCCCGGGACAGGGAAGAGACCCAGTACTTC.

The sample holds a few counts of this clone. The rearrangement uses TRBV6-6 and TRBJ2-7, with D possibly matching TRBD1 (5 bases). V was trimmed by 6 bases and J by 3 bases, leaving 18 bases between them. Germline lookup yields CDR1 MNHNY and CDR2 SVGAGI (reference sequence). This CDR3 has 15 residues. The CDR3 DNA sequence: TGTGCCAGCAGGAGAACAGGACGCGGCCGCTACGAGCAGTACGTC. Amino acids: CASRRTGRGRYEQYV.

The chain couples TRBV2 to TRBJ2-3; 9 bases line up with TRBD2. There are 15 residues in the CDR3. J was trimmed by 0 bases and V by 5 bases; bases with no gene match: 3. CDR1 and CDR2 from the germline V gene are SNHLY and FYNNEI. The CDR3 loop is CASSLAGTSTDTQYF. The CDR3 DNA sequence: TGTGCCAGCAGTCTAGCGGGGACTAGCACAGATACGCAGTATTTT.

This clone was picked up one time. The V and J genes are TRBV13 and TRBJ2-7; D is uncertain. Germline V gives CDR1 PRHDT, CDR2 FYEKMQ (reference sequence). Trimming cost V 0 bases and J 5 bases, with 5 bases left between them. The CDR3 extends over 12 amino acids. CDR3: CASSLGGHEQYV. The CDR3 DNA sequence: TGTGCCAGCAGCTTAGGGGGTCACGAGCAGTACGTC.

The chain has TRBV19 and TRBJ2-7; 9 bases are shared with TRBD2. The CDR3 covers 15 residues. The germline CDR1 and CDR2 sequences are LNHDA and SQIVND (reference sequence). Trimming took 0 bases from V and 3 from J; bases not matched to a gene: 3. The CDR3 sequence: CASSIDWREGYEQYF. In DNA form, the CDR3 reads TGTGCCAGTAGTATAGACTGGCGGGAGGGCTACGAGCAGTACTTC.

The chain joins TRBV5-4 to TRBJ2-1, with unresolved D. The CDR3 loop spans 11 amino acids. CDR1 is SGHNT, CDR2 YYREEE, per germline (reference sequence). The germline V and J ends were trimmed by 4 bases and 8 bases, with 7 bases remaining between them. The CDR3: CASSGDYEQFF. CDR3 DNA: TGTGCCAGCAGCGGCGACTATGAGCAGTTCTTC. The full variable domain, its missing parts supplied by reference TRBV5-4 and TRBJ2-1, is ETGVTQSPTHLIKTRGQQVTLRCSSQSGHNTVSWYQQALGQGPQFIFQYYREEENGRGNFPPRFSGLQFPNYSSELNVNALELDDSALYLCASSGDYEQFFGPGTRLTVL.

The rearrangement uses TRBV5-4 and TRBJ2-7; possible D gene TRBD1, 6 bases. Germline CDR1 SGHNT, CDR2 YYREEE (reference sequence). Trimming removed 6 bases from V and 5 bases from J, with 21 bases in between. The length of the CDR3 is 15 residues. The CDR3 nucleotides read TGTGCCAGCATCCCCCGCCCGGGACAAATCAACGAGCAGTACTTC. Translated, it gives CASIPRPGQINEQYF.

A note on this clone: Relative to the germline gene, one junction end is altered; a read error may explain this. The rearrangement links TRBV9 to TRBJ2-7; possible D gene TRBD1, 6 bases. This CDR3 comprises 14 residues. The germline gives CDR1 SGDLS, CDR2 YYNGEE. In DNA form, the CDR3 reads TGTGCCAGCAGCCCCCACAGGGCCTCCTGCGAGCAGTACTTC. It encodes CASSPHRASCEQYF. Drawing the rest from reference TRBV9 and TRBJ2-7, the complete variable domain is DSGVTQTPKHLITATGQRVTLRCSPRSGDLSVYWYQQSLDQGLQFLIQYYNGEERAKGNILERFSAQQFPDLHSELNLSSLELGDSALYFCASSPHRASCEQYFGPGTRLTVT.

The chain carries TRBV7-8 and TRBJ1-5, with D unclear. The V end was cut by 2 bases, the J end by 0 bases, with 14 bases between. Germline assignment: CDR1 SGHVS and CDR2 FQNEAQ. The CDR3 is made up of 17 amino acids. CDR3 in DNA: TGTGCCAGCAGCTTATCGGGCAGGAGATATAGCAATCAGCCCCAGCATTTT. Translation: CASSLSGRRYSNQPQHF.

The chain carries TRBV27 and TRBJ2-1, with a possible D match to TRBD1 (6 bases). The length of the CDR3 is 15 residues. Germline V lookup: CDR1 MNHEY, CDR2 SMNVEV (reference sequence). The V gene lost 6 bases and the J gene lost 4 bases, with 16 bases spanning the gap. Here the CDR3 reads CASSRTRGPYNEQFF. DNA of the CDR3: TGTGCCAGCAGCCGCACCAGGGGTCCTTACAATGAGCAGTTCTTC.

The V and J genes are TRBV15 and TRBJ1-3, with no clear D. The germline V gene has CDR1 LNHNV and CDR2 YYDKDF (reference sequence). V was clipped by 1 base and J by 0 bases, with 10 bases between them. The CDR3 consists of 16 residues. In nucleotides, the CDR3 is TGTGCCACCAGCAGAGGCCATATCAGCTCTGGAAACACCATATATTTT. Protein: CATSRGHISSGNTIYF.

The chain combines TRBV25-1 with TRBJ1-6; no firm D call. Trimming stripped 9 bases from V and 0 bases from J, with 9 bases between. Germline V CDR1 and CDR2: MGHDK, SYGVNS. This CDR3 has 14 residues. The CDR3 is CASGGGSYNSPLHF. The CDR3 bases are TGTGCCAGTGGTGGCGGCTCCTATAATTCACCCCTCCACTTT.

The chain has TRBV5-5 and TRBJ2-3, with TRBD1 matching over 8 bases. The V and J ends lost 0 bases and 4 bases, in that order; junction bases with no gene match: 4. Germline V gives CDR1 SGHKS, CDR2 YYEKEE (reference sequence). This CDR3 is 15 amino acids long. CDR3 DNA: TGTGCCAGCAGCTTGGATCTACAGGGGGCAGATACGCAGTATTTT. Protein sequence: CASSLDLQGADTQYF.

This chain connects TRBV7-8 to TRBJ2-1, with 9 bases lining up with TRBD1. V trimming: 8 bases; J trimming: 6 bases; junction bases outside the gene matches: 8. Germline CDR1 and CDR2: SGHVS and FQNEAQ. This CDR3 has 14 amino acids. The CDR3 loop is CASRRGTGPNEQFF. The CDR3 DNA reads as TGTGCCAGCCGCCGGGGGACAGGGCCCAATGAGCAGTTCTTC. Full variable domain (missing parts from reference TRBV7-8 and TRBJ2-1): GAGVSQSPRYKVAKRGQDVALRCDPISGHVSLFWYQQALGQGPEFLTYFQNEAQLDKSGLPSDRFFAERPEGSVSTLKIQRTQQEDSAVYLCASRRGTGPNEQFFGPGTRLTVL.

J is TRBJ2-3 and V is TRBV18, with 14 bases that match TRBD2. The V segment lost 3 bases and the J segment 5 bases; nucleotides outside the gene matches: 7. The CDR3 consists of 17 residues. Germline CDR1 reads KGHSH; CDR2 reads LQKENI. Written as DNA, the CDR3 is TGTGCCAGCTCACCGGGACTAGCGGGAGCAGCGCTAGATACGCAGTATTTT. Translating it yields CASSPGLAGAALDTQYF.

The chain recombines TRBV19 with TRBJ2-5, with 8 bases identical to TRBD1. The CDR3 length is 14 residues. Germline CDR1 LNHDA, CDR2 SQIVND (reference sequence). After removal of 10 bases from V and 3 bases from J, the junction contained 10 bases not matched to a gene. Here the CDR3 reads CATSAGTGKETQYF. The CDR3 nucleotides read TGTGCCACATCCGCAGGGACAGGAAAAGAGACCCAGTACTTC.

The chain carries TRBV2 and TRBJ1-4; D is uncertain. Trimming took 7 bases from V and 8 from J, leaving 20 bases between them. Germline V gene lookup returns CDR1 SNHLY and CDR2 FYNNEI. The CDR3 contains 15 residues. The CDR3 protein is CASKRVRVVMEKLFF. The CDR3 DNA follows: TGTGCCAGCAAGAGGGTGAGGGTTGTAATGGAAAAACTGTTTTTT.

This clone was seen a single time. The chain links TRBV5-6 to TRBJ2-2; D is undetermined. This CDR3 has 12 residues. Germline assignment: CDR1 SGHDT and CDR2 YYEEEE. The germline V and J ends were trimmed by 1 base and 5 bases, with 3 bases remaining between them. CDR3 residues: CASSLPTGELFF. Here the CDR3 DNA reads TGTGCCAGCAGCTTGCCGACCGGGGAGCTGTTTTTT.